A selection of T cell receptor beta chains follows, all from one sample in a study of blood T cell repertoires in COVID-19. Libraries were prepared by immunoSEQ multiplex PCR; TCRdb keeps only in-frame clonotypes and omits some of them. The sample has around 97,000 clones, about 91% seen once; the top ten hold around 3.5%. Sequencing was performed on peripheral blood. These receptors were taken from a human donor in a cohort sampled during active COVID-19. CDR3s include the opening cysteine and the closing phenylalanine or tryptophan. The D gene is left open where the match is weak. A row's size may be missing; if present it is once, few, many or a size class.

d_call: -; j_call: TRBJ2-2; cdr3_length: 16; clone_size: -; v_call: TRBV6-1; cdr3_nt: TGTGCCAGCAGTGAAGGGGTCGGGAGATCCACCGGGGAGCTGTTTTTT; cdr3_aa: CASSEGVGRSTGELFF
d_call: TRBD1; j_call: TRBJ1-5; cdr3_length: 14; clone_size: -; v_call: TRBV19; cdr3_nt: TGTGCCAGTGAGGGACAGCACAACAATCAGCCCCAGCATTTT; cdr3_aa: CASEGQHNNQPQHF
d_call: -; j_call: TRBJ2-5; cdr3_length: 13; clone_size: -; v_call: TRBV3-1/TRBV3-2; cdr3_nt: TGTGCCAGCAGCCAACGGAGGTCGGCGACCCAGTACTTC; cdr3_aa: CASSQRRSATQYF
d_call: TRBD2; j_call: TRBJ2-5; cdr3_length: 15; clone_size: few; v_call: TRBV30; cdr3_nt: TGTGCCTGGGGACTAGCGGGAGGGCCCTCTGAGACCCAGTACTTC; cdr3_aa: CAWGLAGGPSETQYF
d_call: -; j_call: TRBJ1-1; cdr3_length: 16; clone_size: -; v_call: TRBV18; cdr3_nt: TGTGCCAGCTCACATTCTCTGACAGTACAGAACACTGAAGCTTTCTTT; cdr3_aa: CASSHSLTVQNTEAFF
d_call: -; j_call: TRBJ2-3; cdr3_length: 12; clone_size: -; v_call: TRBV9; cdr3_nt: TGTGCCAGCAGCGGATTCAGAGCGGGGCAGTATTTT; cdr3_aa: CASSGFRAGQYF
d_call: TRBD1; j_call: TRBJ1-6; cdr3_length: 12; clone_size: -; v_call: TRBV30; cdr3_nt: TGTGCCGGAGGACAGGTGCGTTCACCCCTCCACTTT; cdr3_aa: CAGGQVRSPLHF
d_call: -; j_call: TRBJ2-5; cdr3_length: 12; clone_size: -; v_call: TRBV29-1; cdr3_nt: TGCAGCGCCGCCGGTCAGGGGGAGACCCAGTACTTC; cdr3_aa: CSAAGQGETQYF
d_call: TRBD1; j_call: TRBJ1-2; cdr3_length: 14; clone_size: -; v_call: TRBV28; cdr3_nt: TGTGCCAGCAGGCTCATCTCAGGGGGTTATGGCTACACCTTC; cdr3_aa: CASRLISGGYGYTF
d_call: TRBD1; j_call: TRBJ1-1; cdr3_length: 12; clone_size: -; v_call: TRBV12-3/TRBV12-4; cdr3_nt: TGTGCCAGCACTATTGCGACAGGGGAAACTTTCTTT; cdr3_aa: CASTIATGETFF
d_call: -; j_call: TRBJ2-1; cdr3_length: 13; clone_size: -; v_call: TRBV5-1; cdr3_nt: TGCGCCAGCAGCTCTGACAGGTACAATGAGCAGTTCTTC; cdr3_aa: CASSSDRYNEQFF
d_call: TRBD2; j_call: TRBJ2-2; cdr3_length: 19; clone_size: -; v_call: TRBV28; cdr3_nt: TGTGCCAGCAGTTTACGGCAAGGGACTAGCGGGGCGAACACCGGGGAGCTGTTTTTT; cdr3_aa: CASSLRQGTSGANTGELFF
d_call: TRBD2; j_call: TRBJ2-1; cdr3_length: 15; clone_size: -; v_call: TRBV6-2/TRBV6-3; cdr3_nt: TGTGCCAGCAGTATTACCGCGGGAGGTAAGAATGAGCAGTTCTTC; cdr3_aa: CASSITAGGKNEQFF
d_call: -; j_call: TRBJ1-1; cdr3_length: 13; clone_size: -; v_call: TRBV19; cdr3_nt: TGTGCCAGTACCGGGACATGGAACACTGAAGCTTTCTTT; cdr3_aa: CASTGTWNTEAFF
d_call: -; j_call: TRBJ2-1; cdr3_length: 11; clone_size: -; v_call: TRBV30; cdr3_nt: TGTGCCTGGACAGAAATAAATGAGCAGTTCTTC; cdr3_aa: CAWTEINEQFF
d_call: -; j_call: TRBJ2-3; cdr3_length: 14; clone_size: -; v_call: TRBV7-9; cdr3_nt: TGTGCCAGCAGCTTATCCGGGAGAACAGATACGCAGTATTTT; cdr3_aa: CASSLSGRTDTQYF
d_call: -; j_call: TRBJ2-3; cdr3_length: 14; clone_size: -; v_call: TRBV7-9; cdr3_nt: TGTGCCAGCAGCTTGGCTGCTAGCACAGATACGCAGTATTTT; cdr3_aa: CASSLAASTDTQYF